Here is one T cell receptor (beta chain) with its context. Its antigen is not known. This sample was taken from a study of Ad26.COV2.S vaccination and SARS-CoV-2 variants. Study-wide context: Ad26.COV2.S shots went into the muscle once or twice, 56 days apart.

Profiled with immunoSEQ multiplex PCR; TCRdb holds only in-frame clones, not every one. Of a few hundred thousand clones in the sample, around nine tenths were seen once. V was shortened by 1 base and J by 5 bases, with 15 bases between the two germline ends. The CDR3 has 16 amino acids. Looked up from germline, CDR1 is SNHLY and CDR2 is FYNNEI. The treatment is: around 19 received Ad26.COV2.S at low or high dose, single or two shots; several received placebo; per-sample allocation not given. The samples were gathered on day 63 after the first injection of vaccine or placebo. Study-wide results and limits: Those who received the vaccine showed greater spike-specific TCR breadth than those given placebo. Placebo recipients and vaccine recipients were similar in non-spike TCR breadth. Breadth and depth estimates from TCRs may understate total T cell responses.

This sequence was found in a person between 18 and 59 years old who received the Ad26.COV2.S COVID-19 vaccine or a placebo. Sequenced material: peripheral blood, taken in a trial of Ad26.COV2.S vaccine versus placebo. The chain employs TRBV2 and TRBJ1-5; D may be TRBD1 (5 bases). CDR3 bases: TGTGCCAGCAGTGAAGTCCACGGGGGTTATTATCAGCCCCAGCATTTT. Its translation is CASSEVHGGYYQPQHF. The whole variable domain, filled in from reference TRBV2 and TRBJ1-5, reads EPEVTQTPSHQVTQMGQEVILRCVPISNHLYFYWYRQILGQKVEFLVSFYNNEISEKSEIFDDQFSVERPDGSNFTLKIRSTKLEDSAMYFCASSEVHGGYYQPQHFGDGTRLSIL.